One sample yielded the 13 T cell receptor beta chains listed below, sequenced in a study of blood T cell repertoires in COVID-19. The method was immunoSEQ multiplex PCR; TCRdb's version includes in-frame clones alone and lacks a portion of them. Counted here are 200,000 to 250,000 clones, around 91% occurring once; the ten biggest clones make up under 5.5%. Source material: peripheral blood. Every receptor here comes from a woman aged 40-49 years with acute or convalescent COVID-19.

The chain uses TRBV13 and TRBJ2-5; 8 bases map to TRBD2. The CDR3 runs to 19 residues. The V and J ends lost 5 bases and 5 bases, in that order; junction bases with no gene match: 22. Germline V CDR1 and CDR2: PRHDT, FYEKMQ (reference sequence). Here the CDR3 DNA reads TGTGCCAGCAGCGTTGCCGGGGCCTCGACTATCCGCGGGGGGGAGACCCAGTACTTC. Protein sequence: CASSVAGASTIRGGETQYF. Full variable domain (remainder filled in from reference TRBV13 and TRBJ2-5): AAGVIQSPRHLIKEKRETATLKCYPIPRHDTVYWYQQGPGQDPQFLISFYEKMQSDKGSIPDRFSAQQFSDYHSELNMSSLELGDSALYFCASSVAGASTIRGGETQYFGPGTRLLVL.

This clone was seen a single time. The V and J genes are TRBV6-2 or TRBV6-3 and TRBJ1-5; D remains unclear. V lost 1 base and J lost 1, with 5 bases in between. The germline CDR1 and CDR2 sequences are MNHEY and SVGEGT. The CDR3 is 14 amino acids. The CDR3 DNA is TGTGCCAGCAGTTACTTAGTAAGCAATCAGCCCCAGCATTTT. As protein: CASSYLVSNQPQHF.

This sequence joins TRBV19 and TRBJ1-1; maybe TRBD1 (6 bases). This CDR3 region has 16 residues. Germline CDR1 and CDR2: LNHDA and SQIVND (reference sequence). V was clipped by 5 bases and J by 1 base, with 17 bases between them. CDR3 DNA: TGTGCCAGTAGTCACCTACAGGGTGTCAAGAACACTGAAGCTTTCTTT. This gives the protein CASSHLQGVKNTEAFF.

The chain employs TRBV7-8 and TRBJ2-5; D possibly corresponds to TRBD2 (5 bases). Germline lookup yields CDR1 SGHVS and CDR2 FQNEAQ. This CDR3 has 20 amino acids. The V gene lost 2 bases and the J gene lost 0 bases, with 25 bases spanning the gap. The CDR3 bases are TGTGCCAGCAGCTTACCCGACCTAGGCAGGACGGAGGATTACCAAGAGACCCAGTACTTC. Protein product: CASSLPDLGRTEDYQETQYF. The full variable domain, its missing parts supplied by reference TRBV7-8 and TRBJ2-5, is GAGVSQSPRYKVAKRGQDVALRCDPISGHVSLFWYQQALGQGPEFLTYFQNEAQLDKSGLPSDRFFAERPEGSVSTLKIQRTQQEDSAVYLCASSLPDLGRTEDYQETQYFGPGTRLLVL.

The rearrangement uses TRBV30 and TRBJ1-3, with a weak D call TRBD1 (6 bases). The V and J ends lost 1 base and 4 bases respectively, with 14 bases between them. CDR1 and CDR2 (germline): GTSNPN, SVGIG (reference sequence). The CDR3 has 15 residues. The CDR3 nucleotides are TGTGCCTGGAGTGACAGGGATATGGTCGGAAACACCATATATTTT. It is translated as CAWSDRDMVGNTIYF.

The chain's CDR3 is CATSRGVGSYEQYV. The CDR3 nucleotides are TGTGCCACCAGCAGAGGGGTCGGGTCCTACGAGCAGTACGTC. The chain joins TRBV15 to TRBJ2-7; D unclear. The CDR3 loop spans 14 amino acids. Between the trimmed V and J ends, which lost 1 base and 1 base, there was a span of 8 bases. CDR1 LNHNV and CDR2 YYDKDF come from the germline V gene (reference sequence).

The V call is TRBV6-4, the J call TRBJ1-3; D not certain. This CDR3 spans 16 amino acids. V shed 7 bases and J shed 3 bases, with 19 bases lying between them. Germline CDR1 MRHNA, CDR2 SNTAGT. In DNA, the CDR3 is TGTGCCAGCAAGGACGTGGAGGTTAGTGGTGGAAACACCATATATTTT. Residues: CASKDVEVSGGNTIYF.

This sequence joins TRBV2 and TRBJ2-1; D may be TRBD2 (6 bases). The germline V and J ends were trimmed by 11 bases and 9 bases, with 23 bases remaining between them. CDR1 is SNHLY, CDR2 FYNNEI, per germline. The CDR3 consists of 14 residues. CDR3 region: CAGRRGFVKGEQFF. In nucleotides, the CDR3 is TGTGCCGGCCGGAGGGGATTTGTTAAGGGTGAGCAGTTCTTC.

The chain joins TRBV5-4 to TRBJ2-6, with D tentatively TRBD1 (5 bases). In germline, CDR1 is SGHNT, CDR2 YYREEE (reference sequence). The CDR3 has 15 amino acids. The ends were cut back, 4 bases at V and 1 base at J, with 9 bases in the middle. The CDR3 region is CASSLDRSGANVLTF. The CDR3, as DNA: TGTGCCAGCAGCCTTGACAGATCTGGGGCCAACGTCCTGACTTTC.

The chain carries TRBV19 and TRBJ2-1; 7 positions agree with TRBD1. V lost 7 bases to trimming and J lost 6 bases; unmatched junction nucleotides: 9. From germline, CDR1 is LNHDA and CDR2 SQIVND (reference sequence). This CDR3 contains 14 residues. The CDR3 is CASTIGTDFNEQFF. DNA of the CDR3: TGTGCCAGTACTATCGGGACAGATTTCAATGAGCAGTTCTTC.

This chain connects TRBV30 to TRBJ1-2, with D tentatively TRBD1 (6 bases). This CDR3 has 12 residues. Germline V lookup: CDR1 GTSNPN, CDR2 SVGIG (reference sequence). V lost 1 base, J lost 8 bases, and 11 bases lay in between. CDR3 region: CAWSGGQWGYTF. The CDR3 nucleotides are TGTGCCTGGAGTGGTGGACAGTGGGGCTACACCTTC.

This clone appeared a single time. As DNA, the CDR3 is TGTGCCAGCAGCCAACCGGGACAGTGGGGCTACACCTTC. As protein: CASSQPGQWGYTF. The gene calls are TRBV3-1 (or the pseudogene TRBV3-2) and TRBJ1-2, with 7 bases identical to TRBD1. V shed 2 bases and J 8 bases; nucleotides not matched to a gene: 5. The germline V gene encodes CDR1 LGHDT and CDR2 YNNKEL (reference sequence). CDR3 length: 13 amino acids.

The chain carries TRBV5-6 and TRBJ1-2, with a weak D call TRBD1 (6 bases). CDR3 length: 13 residues. The V end was cut by 0 bases, the J end by 8 bases, with 11 bases between. Germline V lookup: CDR1 SGHDT, CDR2 YYEEEE. CDR3 sequence (DNA): TGTGCCAGCAGCTTGGACAGGGCCGACGGCTACACCTTC. Encoded protein: CASSLDRADGYTF.